This T cell receptor (beta chain) was sequenced during a study of CD8 T cells in ankylosing spondylitis. Per the germline V gene, CDR1 is MNHEY and CDR2 is SVGEGT. The CDR3 has 17 amino acids. Trimming removed 5 bases from V and 4 bases from J; junction bases left unmatched: 15. Overall study results and limits: Reactive arthritis synovial fluid and blood previously showed some of these motif variants. Disease-linked clones reportedly showed significant enrichment in matched ankylosing spondylitis synovial fluid. A motif of under 10 highly homologous TCR beta variants was seen as apparently characteristic of ankylosing spondylitis blood.

This clonotype was found many times. The antigen is undetermined. Using quantitative 5'-RACE with molecular barcodes, the authors made TCR beta libraries. TCRdb re-called the 5' RACE reads through MiXCR, storing one row per CDR3 protein. The data show 330,000 or so distinct CDR3 sequences, roughly 8% seen once. Sequenced material: blood, either unsorted or a sorted T cell fraction (not recorded which). This TCR derives from a male donor with ankylosing spondylitis. The chain combines TRBV6-2 or TRBV6-3 with TRBJ1-1, with 8 bases aligning to TRBD1. The CDR3 DNA reads as TGTGCCAGCAGTGTTCGCGGGACCGGACAGGGAGGCACTGAAGCTTTCTTT. It translates to CASSVRGTGQGGTEAFF.